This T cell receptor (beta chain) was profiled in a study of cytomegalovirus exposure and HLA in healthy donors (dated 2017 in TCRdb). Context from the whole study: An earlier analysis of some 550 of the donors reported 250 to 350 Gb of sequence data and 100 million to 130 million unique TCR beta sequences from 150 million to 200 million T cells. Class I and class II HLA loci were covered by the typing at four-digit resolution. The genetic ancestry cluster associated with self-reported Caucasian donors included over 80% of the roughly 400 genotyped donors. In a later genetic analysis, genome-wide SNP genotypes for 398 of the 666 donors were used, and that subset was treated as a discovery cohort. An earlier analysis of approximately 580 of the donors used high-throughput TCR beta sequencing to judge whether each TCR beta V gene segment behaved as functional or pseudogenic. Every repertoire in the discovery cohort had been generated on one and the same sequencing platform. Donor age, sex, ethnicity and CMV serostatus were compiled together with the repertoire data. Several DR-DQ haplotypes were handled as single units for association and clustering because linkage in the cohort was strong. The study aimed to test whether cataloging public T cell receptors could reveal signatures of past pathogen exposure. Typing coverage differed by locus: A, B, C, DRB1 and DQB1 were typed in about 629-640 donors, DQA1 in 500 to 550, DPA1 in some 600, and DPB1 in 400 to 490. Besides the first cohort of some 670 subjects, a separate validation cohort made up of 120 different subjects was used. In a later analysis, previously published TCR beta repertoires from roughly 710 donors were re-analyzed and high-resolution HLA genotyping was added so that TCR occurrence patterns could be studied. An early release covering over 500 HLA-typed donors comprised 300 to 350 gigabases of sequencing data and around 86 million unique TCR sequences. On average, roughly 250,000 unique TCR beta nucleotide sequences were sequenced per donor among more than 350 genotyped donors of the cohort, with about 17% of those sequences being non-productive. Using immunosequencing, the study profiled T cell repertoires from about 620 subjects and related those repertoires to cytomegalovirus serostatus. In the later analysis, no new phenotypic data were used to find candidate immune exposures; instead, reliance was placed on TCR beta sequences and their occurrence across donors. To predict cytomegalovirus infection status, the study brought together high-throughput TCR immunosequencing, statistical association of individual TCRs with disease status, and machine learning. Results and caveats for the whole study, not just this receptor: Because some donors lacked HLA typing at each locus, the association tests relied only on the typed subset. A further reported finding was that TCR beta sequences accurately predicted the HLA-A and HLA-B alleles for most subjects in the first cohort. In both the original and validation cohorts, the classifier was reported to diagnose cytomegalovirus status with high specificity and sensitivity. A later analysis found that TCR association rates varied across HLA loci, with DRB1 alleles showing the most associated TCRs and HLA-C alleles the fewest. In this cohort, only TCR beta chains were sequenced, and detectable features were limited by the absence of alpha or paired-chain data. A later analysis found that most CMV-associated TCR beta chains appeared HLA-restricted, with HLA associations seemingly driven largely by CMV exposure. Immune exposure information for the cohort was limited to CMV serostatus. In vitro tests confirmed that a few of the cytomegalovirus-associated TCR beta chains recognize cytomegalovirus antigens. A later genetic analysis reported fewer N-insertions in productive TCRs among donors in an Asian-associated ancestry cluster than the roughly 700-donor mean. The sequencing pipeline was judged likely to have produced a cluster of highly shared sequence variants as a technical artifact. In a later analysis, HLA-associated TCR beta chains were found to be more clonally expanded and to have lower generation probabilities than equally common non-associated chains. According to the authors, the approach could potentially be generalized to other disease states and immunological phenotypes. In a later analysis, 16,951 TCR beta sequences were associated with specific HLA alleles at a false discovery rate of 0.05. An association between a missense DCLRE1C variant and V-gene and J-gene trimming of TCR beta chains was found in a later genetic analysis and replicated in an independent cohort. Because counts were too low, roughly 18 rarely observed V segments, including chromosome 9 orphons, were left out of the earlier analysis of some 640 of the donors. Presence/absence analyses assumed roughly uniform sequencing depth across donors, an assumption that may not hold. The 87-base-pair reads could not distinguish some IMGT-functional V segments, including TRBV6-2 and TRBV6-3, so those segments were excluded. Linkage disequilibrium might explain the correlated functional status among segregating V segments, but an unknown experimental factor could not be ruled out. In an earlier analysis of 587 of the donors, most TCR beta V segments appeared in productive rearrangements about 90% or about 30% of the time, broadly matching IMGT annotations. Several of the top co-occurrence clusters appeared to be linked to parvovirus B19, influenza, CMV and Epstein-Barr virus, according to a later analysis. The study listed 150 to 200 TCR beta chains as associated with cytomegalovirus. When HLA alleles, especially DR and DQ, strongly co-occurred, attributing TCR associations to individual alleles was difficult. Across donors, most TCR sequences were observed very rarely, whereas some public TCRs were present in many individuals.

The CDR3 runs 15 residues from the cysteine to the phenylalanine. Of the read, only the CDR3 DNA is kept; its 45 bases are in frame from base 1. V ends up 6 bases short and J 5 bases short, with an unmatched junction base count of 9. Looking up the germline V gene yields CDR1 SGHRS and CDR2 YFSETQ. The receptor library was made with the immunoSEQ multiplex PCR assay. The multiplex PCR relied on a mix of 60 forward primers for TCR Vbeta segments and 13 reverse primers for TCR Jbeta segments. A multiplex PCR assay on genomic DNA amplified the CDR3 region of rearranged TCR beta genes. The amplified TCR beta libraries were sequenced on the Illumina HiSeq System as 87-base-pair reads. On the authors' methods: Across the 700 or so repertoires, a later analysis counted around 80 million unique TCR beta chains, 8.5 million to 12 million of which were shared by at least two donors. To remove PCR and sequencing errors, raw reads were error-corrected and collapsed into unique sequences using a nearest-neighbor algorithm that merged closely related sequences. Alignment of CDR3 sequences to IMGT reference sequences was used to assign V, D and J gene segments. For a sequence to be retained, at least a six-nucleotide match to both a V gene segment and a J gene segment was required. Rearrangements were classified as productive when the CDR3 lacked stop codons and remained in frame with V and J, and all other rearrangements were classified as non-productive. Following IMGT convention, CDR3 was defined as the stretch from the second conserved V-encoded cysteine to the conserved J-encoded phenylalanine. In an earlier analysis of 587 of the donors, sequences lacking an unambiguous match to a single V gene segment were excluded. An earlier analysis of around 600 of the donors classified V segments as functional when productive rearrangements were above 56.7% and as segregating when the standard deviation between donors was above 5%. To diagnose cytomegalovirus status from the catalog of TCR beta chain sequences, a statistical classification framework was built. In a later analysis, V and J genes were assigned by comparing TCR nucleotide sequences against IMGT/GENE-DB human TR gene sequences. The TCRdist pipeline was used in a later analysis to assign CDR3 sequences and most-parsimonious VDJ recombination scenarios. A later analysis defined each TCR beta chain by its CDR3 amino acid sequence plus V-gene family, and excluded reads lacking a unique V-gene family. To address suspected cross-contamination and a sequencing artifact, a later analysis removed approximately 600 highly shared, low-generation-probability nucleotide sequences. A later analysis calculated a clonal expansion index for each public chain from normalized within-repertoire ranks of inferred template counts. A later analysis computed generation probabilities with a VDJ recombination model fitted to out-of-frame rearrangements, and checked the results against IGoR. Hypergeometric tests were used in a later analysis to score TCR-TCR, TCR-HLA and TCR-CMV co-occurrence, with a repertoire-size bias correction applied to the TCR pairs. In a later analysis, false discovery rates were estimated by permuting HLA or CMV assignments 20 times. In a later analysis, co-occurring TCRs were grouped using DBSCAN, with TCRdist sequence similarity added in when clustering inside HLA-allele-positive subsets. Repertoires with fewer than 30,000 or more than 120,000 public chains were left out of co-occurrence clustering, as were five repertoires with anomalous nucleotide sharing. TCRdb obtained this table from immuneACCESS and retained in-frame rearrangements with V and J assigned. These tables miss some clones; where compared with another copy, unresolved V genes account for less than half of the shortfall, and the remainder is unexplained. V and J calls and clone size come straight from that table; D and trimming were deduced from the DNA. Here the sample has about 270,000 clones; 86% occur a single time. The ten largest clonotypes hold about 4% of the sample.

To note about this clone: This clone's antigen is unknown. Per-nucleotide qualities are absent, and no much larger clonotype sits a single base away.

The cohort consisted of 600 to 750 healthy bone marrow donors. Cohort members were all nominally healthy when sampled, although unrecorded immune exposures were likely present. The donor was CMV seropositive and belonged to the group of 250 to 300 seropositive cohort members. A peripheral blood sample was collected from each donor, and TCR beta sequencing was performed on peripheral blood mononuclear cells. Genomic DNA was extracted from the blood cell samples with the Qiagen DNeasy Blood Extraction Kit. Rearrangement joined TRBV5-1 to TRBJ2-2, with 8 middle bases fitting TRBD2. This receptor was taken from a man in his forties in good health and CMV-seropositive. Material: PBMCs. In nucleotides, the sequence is TGCGCCAGCACTTCCGGGACTAGAAAGACCGGGGAGCTGTTTTTT. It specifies CASTSGTRKTGELFF.